This T cell receptor (beta chain) appears in the sequencing data of a study of CD8+ T cells in alopecia areata (dated by TCRdb to between 2017 and 2018). Looking at the study overall: Treated patients were enrolled in an open-label pilot trial of oral tofacitinib at 5 to 10 mg twice daily for moderate-to-severe alopecia areata. Tofacitinib was administered for 6 to 18 months, and 6 months of follow-up off drug were then conducted to assess delayed response and recurrence. In treated patients, disease severity was measured using the SALT score, which gives the percentage of scalp surface area affected. In both human patients and the C3H/HeJ mouse model, the study applied high-throughput TCRbeta sequencing to look at T cell clonal expansion in alopecia areata. Scalp tissue and sorted CD4+ and CD8+ peripheral blood T cells from patchy and totalis/universalis alopecia areata patients and from healthy controls were covered by human TCRbeta sequencing. Tofacitinib-treated patients had biopsies at baseline and at 4 and 24 weeks of treatment, with a later scalp biopsy in several patients. Clonality in the scalp was compared among normal scalp (n=4), patchy alopecia areata scalp (n=8), and alopecia totalis/universalis scalp (n=8). RNA came from the PAXgene miRNA kit for fixed scalp, the miRNeasy kit for PBMCs, and the RNeasy kit for mouse skin. Amplification of TCRbeta CDR3 regions was done by immunoSEQ multiplex PCR using 35 Vbeta forward primers and 13 Jbeta reverse primers.

In the paper's terms, the time point label means: about 5 months on oral tofacitinib. This specimen's treatment or condition label, per the study, means: oral pan-JAK inhibitor, 5-10 mg twice daily. From alopecia areata patients, peripheral blood was collected along with lesional scalp punch biopsies. After PBMCs were isolated by density centrifugation and stained for CD3, CD4 and CD8, a FACSAria was used to sort CD4+ and CD8+ T cells. V is pared back by 2 bases and J by 0 bases, with 6 bases lying between the germline termini. There are 14 amino acids in the CDR3, from cysteine to phenylalanine inclusive. Just CDR3 DNA is preserved here, 42 bases in frame from base 1. In the germline V gene, CDR1 corresponds to SGHTA and CDR2 to FQGTGA. What the study reported, not specific to this receptor: The treated cohort was small, with a single nonresponder, so links between baseline CD8+ expansion and response need larger studies. Tofacitinib significantly decreased scalp clonality and the number of expanded CD8+ clones among the top 100 scalp clones. Lesional scalp, especially in alopecia totalis/universalis, showed higher clonality and more expanded CD8+ clones than normal scalp, suggesting antigenic drive. TCR sequences shared between patients were less clear than in mice, possibly partly because of HLA diversity in the patient population. Many expanded lesional clones were found to persist in scalp and blood during tofacitinib treatment, and relapse after treatment cessation may be partly explained by this persistence. Unlike mouse skin, which is dominated by gammadelta T cells, normal human skin has resident alphabeta T cells that are also sequenced, and this complicates analysis of the scalp TCR repertoire.

A note on this clone: Its specific antigen is unknown. No base quality values were provided; no much bigger clone lies one nucleotide off.

Library prep was done by the immunoSEQ multiplex PCR assay. RNA was extracted from all samples and reverse transcribed into cDNA as template for TCR sequencing. SuperScript III was used to make first-strand cDNA, primed with a 2:1 mix of oligo-dT and random hexamers. A synthetic immune receptor repertoire was used to measure amplification bias, and any remaining bias was corrected computationally. As for the original processing: After raw reads were preprocessed to remove errors, the CDR3 was defined following IMGT conventions as running from the conserved cysteine to phenylalanine. Clonality was computed by normalizing Shannon entropy by log2 of the number of productive unique TCRs and subtracting the result from 1. Scalp TCRbeta sequences were cross-referenced with sorted blood CD4 and CD8 repertoires so that the CD4 or CD8 identity of scalp clones could be inferred. Sourced from immuneACCESS, this table was stored by TCRdb with only in-frame sequences that have V and J called. A share of the clones is absent; for the studies checked, an unresolved V gene accounts for under half, and the remainder has no known explanation. V and J calls and clone size come straight from that table; D and trimming were deduced from the DNA. Present in this sample are about 180,000 clones, roughly 50% of which were seen just once. 11% of the sample goes to the ten largest clones.

The specimen was CD8+ T cells sorted from blood, collected at week 24, from a patient treated with tofacitinib. Recombination connected TRBV7-3 to TRBJ2-3; no D gene is confidently identified. The origin of this receptor is a human donor with alopecia areata. The CDR3 reads as follows: CASSLGRSTDTQYF. The nucleotide sequence reads TGTGCCAGCAGCTTAGGCCGGAGCACAGATACGCAGTATTTT.